The source of this T cell receptor beta chain is a study of shared clonotypes between healthy human individuals. To note about this clone: Its antigen is as yet unknown. Other DNA sequences within the sample encode an identical CDR3.

V lost 6 bases and J lost 0; bases outside the gene matches: 1. The germline CDR1 and CDR2 sequences are MDHEN and SYDVKM. The CDR3 length is 13 residues. Sequenced by immunoSEQ multiplex PCR; TCRdb stores in-frame clones only, minus some. The sample includes about 2 million clones, roughly 94% of them seen just once. Broader study findings: Generation probabilities of non-shared clonotypes were lower (relative to those shared by all four donors). Few donors restricted represented genetic and exposure-history diversity. Specimens sampled were limited to blood, with tissue repertoires likely differing.

The TCR was taken from a young man in good health. This chain connects TRBV28 to TRBJ2-7, with 8 positions matching TRBD2. The sequenced material came from naive CD4+ T cells sorted from blood. Subset in this sample: CD45RA+ positively selected. CDR3 sequence reads: CASSRGGSYEQYF. The CDR3 DNA is TGTGCCAGCAGCCGGGGGGGCTCCTACGAGCAGTACTTC.